Sequencing of this T cell receptor beta chain was carried out in a study of T cells after yellow fever vaccination. Study conclusions and caveats: Some clonotypes were seen in both the CD4 and the CD8 compartments. These made up a small share and likely arose from convergent recombination.

This clonotype was detected many times. Its matching antigen is unknown. In germline, CDR1 is SGHVS, CDR2 FNYEAQ. V trimming: 5 bases; J trimming: 3 bases; junction bases outside the gene matches: 4. This CDR3 is built from 14 residues. Researchers made TCR cDNA using 5'RACE template switching, and this step added a universal primer site and UMIs. TCRdb reprocessed the 5' RACE reads via MiXCR and lists one record per CDR3 protein. This table holds 28,000 or so distinct CDR3 sequences, about 4.4% found once. Here the sequenced sample was CD8+ T cells sorted from PBMCs, taken 5 days after the yellow fever booster vaccination. The V call is TRBV7-6, the J call TRBJ2-3, with 8 bases aligning to TRBD2. The sequence was collected from a man aged 25-45 years who received the YFV17D yellow fever vaccine. CDR3 region: CASSRGTSTDTQYF. DNA for the CDR3: TGTGCCAGCAGCCGCGGGACTAGTACAGATACGCAGTATTTT.